The 2 T cell receptor beta chains below were found in one sample sequenced in a study of T cell repertoires in cytomegalovirus infection. Antigen specificity for these receptors is unknown. TCRdb recomputed calls from the reads with MiXCR, one row per CDR3 protein. This sample carries 600,000 to 700,000 distinct CDR3 sequences, roughly 30% of them seen once, and the ten largest clones take roughly 20%. The sample was cultured PBMCs, taken from culture after CMV antigen stimulation. The receptors shown here come from a human donor in good health (CMV status not recorded). Some clones in this sample may be carry-over from other donors' samples.

This clonotype occurred a few times. The chain is built from TRBV12-3 or TRBV12-4 and TRBJ1-2, with a possible D match to TRBD1 (6 bases). Deletions cut 6 bases from V and 7 bases from J, with 15 bases between. This CDR3 comprises 13 residues. The CDR3 region has the DNA TGTGCCAGCAGGGAGGACAGTTTACGTGGCTACACCTTC. The encoded protein is CASREDSLRGYTF.

This clonotype occurred once. The chain is built from TRBV5-4 and TRBJ1-2; D uncertain. Trimming took off 2 bases at V and 6 bases at J, with 14 bases between the two ends. The CDR3 covers 14 residues. Germline CDR1 and CDR2: SGHNT and YYREEE (reference sequence). CDR3 amino acids: CASSFGQYGDGYTF. The CDR3 bases are TGTGCCAGCAGCTTTGGCCAGTACGGGGATGGCTACACCTTC.